Listed here are 18 T cell receptor beta chains from one sample, sequenced in a study of blood T cells in healthy people across ages. The second PCR ran roughly 7 to 11 cycles with a sample-barcoded 5' primer and J-beta primers. From the 5' RACE reads, TCRdb called clonotypes with MiXCR, one entry per CDR3 protein. Altogether approximately 1.5 million distinct CDR3 sequences are present, roughly 43% being singletons, with the ten largest covering under 5%. Sequencing was carried out using blood. The receptor set was obtained from a woman aged 18-35 years in good health.

About this clonotype: A much larger clone differs by one base, so this may be a read error. This chain connects TRBV5-1 to TRBJ1-2; weak D call: TRBD1 (6 bases). Germline lookup yields CDR1 SGHRS and CDR2 YFSETQ. Trimming left V 0 bases short and J 8 bases short, with 14 bases between. CDR3 length equals 14 residues. This CDR3 is CASSLAVRGGGYTF. CDR3 bases: TGCGCCAGCAGCTTGGCGGTCAGGGGCGGAGGCTACACCTTC.

The V gene is TRBV7-8, the J gene TRBJ1-5; D remains unclear. The CDR3 spans 15 residues. The germline V and J ends were trimmed by 1 base and 3 bases, with 10 bases remaining between them. Germline V CDR1 and CDR2: SGHVS, FQNEAQ. CDR3 DNA: TGTGCCAGCAGCTTAGGGAACAGCCTCAATCAGCCCCAGCATTTT. It codes for CASSLGNSLNQPQHF.

This CDR3 is CASSGGRVHDYGYTF. The DNA of the CDR3 is TGTGCCAGCAGTGGTGGGAGGGTCCATGACTATGGCTACACCTTC. This chain joins TRBV2 and TRBJ1-2; D is undetermined. Germline CDR1 is SNHLY and CDR2 is FYNNEI. This CDR3 spans 15 amino acids. Trimming shortened V by 4 bases and J by 3 bases, and 15 bases separated the two germline ends.

The chain employs TRBV20-1 and TRBJ2-3; D possibly corresponds to TRBD2 (5 bases). The CDR3 covers 13 residues. Looked up from germline, CDR1 is DFQATT and CDR2 is SNEGSKA (reference sequence). V lost 0 bases to trimming and J lost 9 bases, with 13 bases between them. The CDR3 spells CSARDGGLFTQYF. CDR3 bases: TGCAGTGCTAGAGATGGAGGACTTTTCACGCAGTATTTT.

This clonotype was observed many times. The chain is built from TRBV27 and TRBJ2-3; unclear D gene. The ends were cut back, 2 bases at V and 2 bases at J, with 5 bases in the middle. This CDR3 region has 13 residues. CDR1 and CDR2 from the germline V gene are MNHEY and SMNVEV (reference sequence). This CDR3 reads CASSLLHTDTQYF. The CDR3 DNA reads TGTGCCAGCAGTTTACTCCACACAGATACGCAGTATTTT.

This chain links TRBV4-3 with TRBJ1-2; 11 bases map to TRBD1. CDR3 size: 16 residues. From germline, CDR1 is LGHNA and CDR2 YSLEER. V shed 3 bases, J shed 7 bases, and the junction held 10 bases outside the gene matches. The CDR3 bases are TGCGCCAGCAGCCAGAGAGGACAGGGGGCAGGGGGTGGCTACACCTTC. Protein: CASSQRGQGAGGGYTF.

The chain carries TRBV20-1 and TRBJ2-3; tentatively, D is TRBD1 (5 bases). The CDR3 is 12 amino acids. CDR1 DFQATT and CDR2 SNEGSKA come from the germline V gene (reference sequence). V was cut by 6 bases and J by 6 bases, with 13 bases left in between. CDR3 loop: CSAKTDMDTQYF. As DNA, the CDR3 is TGCAGTGCCAAGACAGACATGGATACGCAGTATTTT.

J is TRBJ2-1 and V is TRBV20-1, with 7 bases lining up with TRBD2. The germline CDR1 and CDR2 sequences are DFQATT and SNEGSKA (reference sequence). J lost 4 bases, V lost 3 bases, and 9 bases had no gene match. This CDR3 region has 15 residues. CDR3 bases: TGCAGTGCTAGCCTGCCCAGCGGGGCATACAATGAGCAGTTCTTC. Its protein is CSASLPSGAYNEQFF.

The chain uses TRBV27 and TRBJ1-6, with D possibly TRBD1 on 5 matching bases. Germline loops: CDR1 MNHEY, CDR2 SMNVEV (reference sequence). Between the trimmed V and J ends, which lost 7 bases and 8 bases, there was a span of 15 bases. CDR3 length equals 14 residues. The CDR3 loop is CASNPLGPYSPLHF. The DNA for the CDR3 is TGTGCCAGCAATCCCCTGGGACCATATTCACCCCTCCACTTT.

The chain uses TRBV12-3 or TRBV12-4 and TRBJ1-2, with D unresolved. The germline V and J ends were trimmed by 3 bases and 4 bases, with 12 bases remaining between them. This CDR3 has 14 amino acids. The CDR3 coding sequence is TGTGCCAGCAGTTTTTCGGGAGAAGGCTATGGCTACACCTTC. Its protein is CASSFSGEGYGYTF.

This clonotype was observed a handful of times. This chain connects TRBV7-2 to TRBJ2-7; D remains unclear. The J call may be wrong; the DNA end is better matched by TRBJ2-5. Germline CDR1 SGHTA, CDR2 FQGNSA. The CDR3 consists of 12 residues. The DNA of the CDR3 is TGTGCCAGCAGCTTAGTAAGGAAGACCCAGTACTTC. Encoded protein: CASSLVRKTQYF.

The CDR3 DNA follows: TGCAGTGCTAGACCGGACTCCTACTCAGCCGGGGAGCTGTTTTTT. Translated: CSARPDSYSAGELFF. J is TRBJ2-2 and V is TRBV20-1, with D possibly TRBD2 on 5 matching bases. The V and J ends lost 2 bases and 6 bases respectively, with 16 bases between them. There are 15 residues in the CDR3. Germline CDR1 is DFQATT and CDR2 is SNEGSKA (reference sequence).

The J gene is TRBJ1-2, the V gene TRBV13; 7 bases line up with TRBD1. CDR3 size: 16 residues. Germline V lookup: CDR1 PRHDT, CDR2 FYEKMQ (reference sequence). V shed 5 bases, J shed 4 bases, and the junction held 13 bases outside the gene matches. The DNA for the CDR3 is TGTGCCAGCAGCCTAAGAGAGAGGACAGGCGTCTATGGCTACACCTTC. This encodes CASSLRERTGVYGYTF.

The chain couples TRBV7-3 to TRBJ1-1, with a tentative D call TRBD1 (5 bases). From germline, CDR1 is SGHTA and CDR2 FQGTGA. V dropped 4 bases and J dropped 7 bases, with 16 bases sitting between them. The CDR3 runs 14 residues. The DNA for the CDR3 is TGTGCCAGCAGCTCCTTCGGGGCTTTGGGTGAAGCTTTCTTT. Amino acids: CASSSFGALGEAFF.

This clonotype was seen a few times. The chain uses TRBV12-5 and TRBJ1-5; D not certain. The length of the CDR3 is 14 residues. V was shortened by 7 bases and J by 0 bases, with 10 bases between the two germline ends. The germline V gene encodes CDR1 LGHNT and CDR2 FRNRAP. Here the CDR3 DNA reads TGTGCTAGTGCGGGAAAGAATAGCAATCAGCCCCAGCATTTT. Translation: CASAGKNSNQPQHF.

This rearrangement joins TRBV5-4 to TRBJ2-7; 10 bases map to TRBD2. Trimming at V came to 4 bases and at J to 3 bases, leaving 7 bases not matched to a gene. The V gene's germline CDR1 is SGHNT and CDR2 YYREEE (reference sequence). The CDR3 totals 15 residues. The DNA for the CDR3 is TGTGCCAGCAGCCAGGGGACTAGCGCCAGCTACGAGCAGTACTTC. Translating gives CASSQGTSASYEQYF.

The sample holds a few counts of this clonotype. The chain is built from TRBV25-1 and TRBJ2-1, with TRBD1 matching 9 bases. J gave up 9 bases and V 1 base, and 1 base lay outside the gene matches. CDR1 and CDR2 (germline): MGHDK, SYGVNS. This CDR3 is 13 amino acids long. Here the CDR3 DNA reads TGTGCCAGCAGTGAATGGACAGGGGTTGAGCAGTTCTTC. It translates to CASSEWTGVEQFF.

This chain's CDR3 is CASSGTVSNTEAFF. The CDR3 coding sequence is TGTGCCAGCAGTGGTACAGTCTCGAACACTGAAGCTTTCTTT. The rearrangement joins TRBV6-1 to TRBJ1-1; D is unclear. The CDR3 is made up of 14 amino acids. The germline CDR1 and CDR2 sequences are MNHNS and SASEGT. V lost 4 bases and J lost 1, with 10 bases in between.